The clone carrying this T cell receptor (beta chain) was observed many times. What it binds is unknown. These data originate in a study of regulatory T cells in long-lasting Graves disease. Study-level results: Sharing of public clonotypes was greater in persistent patients (2,741) than in new patients (around 880). Only a small sample size was used, which may have cut accuracy.

V was clipped by 3 bases and J by 1 base; unmatched bases: 5. Germline V gene lookup returns CDR1 SGHRS and CDR2 YFSETQ. This CDR3 contains 17 residues. Arm-PCR with iRepertoire HTBI primers amplified the CDR3 regions for these TCR beta libraries. One entry per CDR3 protein results from TCRdb running MiXCR on the multiplex PCR reads. The data show some 300,000 distinct CDR3 sequences, around 23% seen once. The time point is: persistent/refractory GD, antithyroid drugs over 5 years with positive TRAb. RNA extracted from PBMCs served as the sequencing template. American Thyroid Association guidelines defined how Graves' disease was diagnosed.

The chain recombines TRBV5-1 with TRBJ2-7, with 15 bases lining up with TRBD2. The receptor comes from a female donor with Graves disease. The sequencing used peripheral blood mononuclear cells (PBMCs), collected when the disease was refractory, from a patient treated with antithyroid drugs. CDR3 loop: CASSSGLAGGVSYEQYF. The CDR3 region has the DNA TGCGCCAGCAGCTCGGGACTAGCGGGAGGTGTGTCCTACGAGCAGTACTTC.